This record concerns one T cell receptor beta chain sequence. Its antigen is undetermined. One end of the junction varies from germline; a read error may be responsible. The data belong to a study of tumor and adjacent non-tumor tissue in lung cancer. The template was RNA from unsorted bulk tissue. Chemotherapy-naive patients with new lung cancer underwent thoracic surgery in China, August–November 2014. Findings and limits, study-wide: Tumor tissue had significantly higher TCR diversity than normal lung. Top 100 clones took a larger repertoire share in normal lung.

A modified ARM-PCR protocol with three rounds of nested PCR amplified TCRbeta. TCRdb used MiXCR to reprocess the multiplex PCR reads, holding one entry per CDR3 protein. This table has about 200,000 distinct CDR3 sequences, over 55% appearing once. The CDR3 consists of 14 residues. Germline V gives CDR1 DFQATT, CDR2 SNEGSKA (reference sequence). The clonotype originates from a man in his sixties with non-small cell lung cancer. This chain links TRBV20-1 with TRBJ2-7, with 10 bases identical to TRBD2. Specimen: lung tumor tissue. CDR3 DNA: TGCAGTGCTAGAACTAGCGGGGAGACCTACGACCAGTACTTC. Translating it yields CSARTSGETYDQYF.